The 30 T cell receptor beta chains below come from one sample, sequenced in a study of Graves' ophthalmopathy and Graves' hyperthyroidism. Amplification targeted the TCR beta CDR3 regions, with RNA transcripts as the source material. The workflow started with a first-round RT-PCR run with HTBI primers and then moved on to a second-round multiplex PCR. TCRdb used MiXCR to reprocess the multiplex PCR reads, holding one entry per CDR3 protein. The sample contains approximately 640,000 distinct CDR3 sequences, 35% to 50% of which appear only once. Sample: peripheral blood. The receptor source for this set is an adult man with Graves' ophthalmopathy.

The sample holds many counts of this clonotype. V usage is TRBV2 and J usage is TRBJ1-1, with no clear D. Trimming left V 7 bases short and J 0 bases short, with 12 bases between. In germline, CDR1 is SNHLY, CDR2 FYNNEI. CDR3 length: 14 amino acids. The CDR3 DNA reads TGTGCCAGCAAGTTTAACGGAATGAACACTGAAGCTTTCTTT. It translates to CASKFNGMNTEAFF.

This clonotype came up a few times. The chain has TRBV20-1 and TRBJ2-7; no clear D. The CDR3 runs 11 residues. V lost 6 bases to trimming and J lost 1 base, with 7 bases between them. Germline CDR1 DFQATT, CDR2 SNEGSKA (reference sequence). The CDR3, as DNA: TGCAGTGCGACGGTTTCCTACGAGCAGTACTTC. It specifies CSATVSYEQYF.

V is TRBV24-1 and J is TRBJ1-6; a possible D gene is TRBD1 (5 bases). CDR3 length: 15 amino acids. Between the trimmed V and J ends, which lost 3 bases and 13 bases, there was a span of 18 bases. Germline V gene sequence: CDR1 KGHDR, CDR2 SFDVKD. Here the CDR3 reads CATSDVYWGEIPLHF. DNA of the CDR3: TGTGCCACCAGTGATGTCTACTGGGGCGAAATTCCCCTCCACTTT.

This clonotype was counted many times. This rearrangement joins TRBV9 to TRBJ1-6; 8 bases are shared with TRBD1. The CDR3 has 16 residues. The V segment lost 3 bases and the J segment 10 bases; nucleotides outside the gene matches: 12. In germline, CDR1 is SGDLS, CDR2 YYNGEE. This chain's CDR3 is CASSEPSRTGYSPLHF. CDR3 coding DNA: TGTGCCAGCAGCGAGCCCTCCCGGACAGGGTACTCACCCCTCCACTTT. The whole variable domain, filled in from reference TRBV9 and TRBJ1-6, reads DSGVTQTPKHLITATGQRVTLRCSPRSGDLSVYWYQQSLDQGLQFLIQYYNGEERAKGNILERFSAQQFPDLHSELNLSSLELGDSALYFCASSEPSRTGYSPLHFGNGTRLTVT.

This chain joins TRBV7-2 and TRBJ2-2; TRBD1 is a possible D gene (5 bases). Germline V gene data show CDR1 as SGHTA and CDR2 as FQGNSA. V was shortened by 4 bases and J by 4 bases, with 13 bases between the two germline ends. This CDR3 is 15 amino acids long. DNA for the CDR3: TGTGCCAGCAGCTCCGCCAGGGTAGGCACCGGGGAGCTGTTTTTT. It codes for CASSSARVGTGELFF.

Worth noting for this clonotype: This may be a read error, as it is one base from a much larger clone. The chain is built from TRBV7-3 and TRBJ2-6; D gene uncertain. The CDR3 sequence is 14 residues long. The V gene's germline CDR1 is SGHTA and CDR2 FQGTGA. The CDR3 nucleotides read TGTGCCGGCAGCCCTGGCTATGGGGCCAACGTCCTGACTTTC. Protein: CAGSPGYGANVLTF. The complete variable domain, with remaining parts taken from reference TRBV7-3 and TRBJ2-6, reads GAGVSQTPSNKVTEKGKYVELRCDPISGHTALYWYRQSLGQGPEFLIYFQGTGAADDSGLPNDRFFAVRPEGSVSTLKIQRTERGDSAVYLCAGSPGYGANVLTFGAGSRLTVL.

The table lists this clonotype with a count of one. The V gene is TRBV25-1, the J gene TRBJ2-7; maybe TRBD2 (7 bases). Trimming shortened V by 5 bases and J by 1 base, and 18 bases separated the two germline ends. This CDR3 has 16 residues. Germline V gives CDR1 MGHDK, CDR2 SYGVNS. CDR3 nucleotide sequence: TGTGCCAGCAGTTTACGGTTCGGGGGGCAATCCTACGAGCAGTACTTC. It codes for CASSLRFGGQSYEQYF.

CDR3 amino acids: CASTGTMEANSPLHF. CDR3 in DNA: TGTGCCAGCACCGGGACCATGGAAGCGAATTCACCCCTCCACTTT. This chain joins TRBV2 and TRBJ1-6; D possibly corresponds to TRBD1 (5 bases). Per the germline V gene, CDR1 is SNHLY and CDR2 is FYNNEI. The ends were cut back, 7 bases at V and 7 bases at J, with 17 bases in the middle. CDR3 length: 15 amino acids.

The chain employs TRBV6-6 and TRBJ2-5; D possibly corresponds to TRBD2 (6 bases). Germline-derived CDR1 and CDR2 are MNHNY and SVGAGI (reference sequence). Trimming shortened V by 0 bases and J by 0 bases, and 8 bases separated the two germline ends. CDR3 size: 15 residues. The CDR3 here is CASSYSREDQETQYF. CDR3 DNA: TGTGCCAGCAGTTACTCGAGGGAGGACCAAGAGACCCAGTACTTC.

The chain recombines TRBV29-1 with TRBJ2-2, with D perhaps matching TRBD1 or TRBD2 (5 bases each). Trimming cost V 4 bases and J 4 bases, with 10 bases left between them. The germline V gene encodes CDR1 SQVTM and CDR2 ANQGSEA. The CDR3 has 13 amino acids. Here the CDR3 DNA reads TGCAGCGTTGTGGGACGGGGCACCGGGGAGCTGTTTTTT. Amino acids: CSVVGRGTGELFF.

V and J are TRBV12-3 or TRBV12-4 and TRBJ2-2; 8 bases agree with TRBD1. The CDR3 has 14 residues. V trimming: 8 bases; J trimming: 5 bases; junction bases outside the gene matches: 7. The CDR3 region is CASGRGRGTGELFF. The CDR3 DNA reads TGTGCCAGCGGCAGGGGGCGCGGGACCGGGGAGCTGTTTTTT.

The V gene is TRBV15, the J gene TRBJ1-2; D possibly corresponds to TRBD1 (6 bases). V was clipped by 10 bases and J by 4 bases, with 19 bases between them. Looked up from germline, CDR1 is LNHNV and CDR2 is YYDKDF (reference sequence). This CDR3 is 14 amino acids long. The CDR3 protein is CARDGGRELYGYTF. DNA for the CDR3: TGTGCCAGAGATGGGGGCAGGGAACTCTATGGCTACACCTTC.

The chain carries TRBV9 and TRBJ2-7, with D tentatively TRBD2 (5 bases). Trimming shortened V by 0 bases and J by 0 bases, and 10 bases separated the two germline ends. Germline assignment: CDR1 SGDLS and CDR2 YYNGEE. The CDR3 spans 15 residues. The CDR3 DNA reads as TGTGCCAGCAGCGTAGAGCCAGCGGACTCCTACGAGCAGTACTTC. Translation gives CASSVEPADSYEQYF. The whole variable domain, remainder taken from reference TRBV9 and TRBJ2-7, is DSGVTQTPKHLITATGQRVTLRCSPRSGDLSVYWYQQSLDQGLQFLIQYYNGEERAKGNILERFSAQQFPDLHSELNLSSLELGDSALYFCASSVEPADSYEQYFGPGTRLTVT.

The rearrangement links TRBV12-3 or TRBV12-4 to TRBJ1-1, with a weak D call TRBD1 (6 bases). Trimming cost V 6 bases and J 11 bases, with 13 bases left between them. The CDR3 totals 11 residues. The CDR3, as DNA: TGTGCCAGCAGCTTGGGGGCGTCGGCTTTCTTT. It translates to CASSLGASAFF.

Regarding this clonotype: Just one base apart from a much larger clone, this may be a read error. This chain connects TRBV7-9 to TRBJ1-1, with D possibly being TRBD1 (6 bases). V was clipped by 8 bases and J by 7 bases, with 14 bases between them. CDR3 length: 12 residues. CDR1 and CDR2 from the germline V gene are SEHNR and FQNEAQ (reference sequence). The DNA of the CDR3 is TGTGCCAGCGGCCTACAGGGAAATGAAGCTTTCTTT. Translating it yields CASGLQGNEAFF.

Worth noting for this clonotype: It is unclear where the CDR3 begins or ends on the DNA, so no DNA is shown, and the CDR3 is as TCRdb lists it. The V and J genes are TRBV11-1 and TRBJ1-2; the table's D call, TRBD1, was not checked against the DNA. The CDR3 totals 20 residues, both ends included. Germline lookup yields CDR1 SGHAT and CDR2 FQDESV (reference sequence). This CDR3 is CASSFYICSAGTGRSDGYTF.

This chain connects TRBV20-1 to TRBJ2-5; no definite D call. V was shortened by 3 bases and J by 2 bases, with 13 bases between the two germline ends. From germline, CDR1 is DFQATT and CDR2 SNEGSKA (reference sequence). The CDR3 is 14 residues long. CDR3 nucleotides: TGCAGTGCTAGCACTGGGGAACCTCAAGAGACCCAGTACTTC. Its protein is CSASTGEPQETQYF.

CDR3 loop: CASTGQATEQYF. In nucleotides, the CDR3 is TGTGCCAGCACGGGACAGGCGACCGAGCAGTACTTC. The chain joins TRBV2 to TRBJ2-7, with TRBD1 identical over 8 bases. The CDR3 spans 12 residues. Germline lookup yields CDR1 SNHLY and CDR2 FYNNEI. V shed 7 bases, J shed 6 bases, and the junction held 5 bases outside the gene matches.

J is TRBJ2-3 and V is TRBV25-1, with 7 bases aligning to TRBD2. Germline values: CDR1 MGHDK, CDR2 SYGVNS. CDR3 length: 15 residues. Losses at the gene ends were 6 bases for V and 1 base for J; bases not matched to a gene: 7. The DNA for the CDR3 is TGTGCCAGCAGCGTAGGACTAGGACGCACAGATACGCAGTATTTT. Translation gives CASSVGLGRTDTQYF.

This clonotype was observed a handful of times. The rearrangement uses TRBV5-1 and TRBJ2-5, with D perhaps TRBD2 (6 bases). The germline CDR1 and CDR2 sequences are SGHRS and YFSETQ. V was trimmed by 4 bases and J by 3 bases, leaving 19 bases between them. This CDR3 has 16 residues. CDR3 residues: CASSPRYGGPKETQYF. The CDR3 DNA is TGCGCCAGCAGCCCCCGGTACGGGGGACCAAAAGAGACCCAGTACTTC.

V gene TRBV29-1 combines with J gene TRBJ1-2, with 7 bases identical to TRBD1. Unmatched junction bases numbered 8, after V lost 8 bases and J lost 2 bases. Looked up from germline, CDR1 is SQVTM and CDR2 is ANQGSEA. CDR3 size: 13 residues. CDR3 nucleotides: TGCAGCTTCGACAGGGTGGACAACTATGGCTACACCTTC. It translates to CSFDRVDNYGYTF.

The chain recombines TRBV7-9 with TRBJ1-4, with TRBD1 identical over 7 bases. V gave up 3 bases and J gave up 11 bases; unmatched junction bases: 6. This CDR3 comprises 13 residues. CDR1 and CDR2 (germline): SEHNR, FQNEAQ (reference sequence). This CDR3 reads CASSLSAGGKLFF. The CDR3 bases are TGTGCCAGCAGCTTGTCGGCAGGGGGGAAACTGTTTTTT.

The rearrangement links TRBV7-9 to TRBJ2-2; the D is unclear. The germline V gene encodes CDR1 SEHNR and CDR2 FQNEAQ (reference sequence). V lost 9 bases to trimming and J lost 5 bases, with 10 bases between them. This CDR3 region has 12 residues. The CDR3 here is CARDSNTGELFF. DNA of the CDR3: TGTGCCAGGGATTCAAATACCGGGGAGCTGTTTTTT.

The CDR3 reads CSSAGSRGYTF. The CDR3 coding sequence is TGCAGCTCGGCAGGGTCACGGGGCTACACCTTC. V and J are TRBV29-1 and TRBJ1-2; TRBD1 is a possible D gene (5 bases). V was shortened by 8 bases and J by 8 bases, with 15 bases between the two germline ends. The CDR3 length is 11 residues. Germline V gives CDR1 SQVTM, CDR2 ANQGSEA. Filled out from reference TRBV29-1 and TRBJ1-2, the complete variable domain reads SAVISQKPSRDICQRGTSLTIQCQVDSQVTMMFWYRQQPGQSLTLIATANQGSEATYESGFVIDKFPISRPNLTFSTLTVSNMSPEDSSIYLCSSAGSRGYTFGSGTRLTVV.

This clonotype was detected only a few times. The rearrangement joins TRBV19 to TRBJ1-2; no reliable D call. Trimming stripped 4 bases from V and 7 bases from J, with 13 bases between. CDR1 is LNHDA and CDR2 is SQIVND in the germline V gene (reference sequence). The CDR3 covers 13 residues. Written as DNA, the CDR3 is TGTGCCAGTAGTACGCAGCCGAGCGGTGGCTACACCTTC. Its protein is CASSTQPSGGYTF.

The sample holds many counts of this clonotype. Here the CDR3 reads CASSLGQITSNQPQHF. CDR3 DNA sequence: TGTGCCAGCAGCTTAGGGCAGATTACTAGCAATCAGCCCCAGCATTTT. The chain links TRBV7-2 to TRBJ1-5; D call uncertain. V gave up 1 base and J gave up 0 bases, with 10 bases separating them. In germline, CDR1 is SGHTA, CDR2 FQGNSA. The CDR3 consists of 16 residues.

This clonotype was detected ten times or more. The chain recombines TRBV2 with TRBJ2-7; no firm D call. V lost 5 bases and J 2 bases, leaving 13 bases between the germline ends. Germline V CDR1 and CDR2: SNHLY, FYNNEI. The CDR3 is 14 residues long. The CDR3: CASSSSSLTYEQYF. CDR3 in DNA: TGTGCCAGCAGTTCATCAAGTCTAACCTACGAGCAGTACTTC. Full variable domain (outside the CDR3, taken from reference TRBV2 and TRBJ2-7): EPEVTQTPSHQVTQMGQEVILRCVPISNHLYFYWYRQILGQKVEFLVSFYNNEISEKSEIFDDQFSVERPDGSNFTLKIRSTKLEDSAMYFCASSSSSLTYEQYFGPGTRLTVT.

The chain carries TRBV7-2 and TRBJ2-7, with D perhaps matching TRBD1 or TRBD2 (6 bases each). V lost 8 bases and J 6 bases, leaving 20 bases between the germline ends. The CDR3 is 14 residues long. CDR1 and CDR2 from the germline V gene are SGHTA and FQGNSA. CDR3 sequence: CASVPEGPGAEQYF. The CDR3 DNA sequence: TGTGCCAGCGTCCCTGAGGGGCCGGGGGCCGAGCAGTACTTC.

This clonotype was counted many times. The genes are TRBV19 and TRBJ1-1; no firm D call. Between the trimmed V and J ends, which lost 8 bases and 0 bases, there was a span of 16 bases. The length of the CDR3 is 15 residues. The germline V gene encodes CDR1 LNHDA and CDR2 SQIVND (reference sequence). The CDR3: CASRDGFLMNTEAFF. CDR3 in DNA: TGTGCCAGTCGTGATGGGTTCCTTATGAACACTGAAGCTTTCTTT. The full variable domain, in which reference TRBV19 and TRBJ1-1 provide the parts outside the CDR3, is DGGITQSPKYLFRKEGQNVTLSCEQNLNHDAMYWYRQDPGQGLRLIYYSQIVNDFQKGDIAEGYSVSREKKESFPLTVTSAQKNPTAFYLCASRDGFLMNTEAFFGQGTRLTVV.

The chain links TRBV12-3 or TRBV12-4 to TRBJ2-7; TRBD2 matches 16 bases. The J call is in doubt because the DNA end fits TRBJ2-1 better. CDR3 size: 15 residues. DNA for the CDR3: TGTGCCAGCAGGGGGACTAGCGGGAGGGGCAATGAGCAGTTCTTC. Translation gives CASRGTSGRGNEQFF.